The clone carrying this T cell receptor (beta chain) was recorded at least ten times. This sample was taken from a study of blood T cell repertoires in COVID-19. In the study overall: Samples came from the United States, Italy and Spain, spanning acute and convalescent COVID-19. Nucleic acid was either cDNA or gDNA, and it came from T cells, B-cell-depleted T cells, or PBMCs.

Profiling relied on immunoSEQ multiplex PCR, and the TCRdb table lists in-frame clones only, not all of them. The table shows fewer than 350,000 clones, with about nine tenths occurring only once. Sequencing was done on a sample of PBMCs or T cells enriched from blood (not recorded which). This sequence was found in a woman in her thirties or forties with acute COVID-19.

The CDR3 here is CASREHPTSGYEQYF. DNA for the CDR3: TGCGCCAGCAGAGAGCATCCTACTAGCGGCTACGAGCAGTACTTC. This chain joins TRBV10-2 and TRBJ2-7, with 8 bases that match TRBD2. The germline gives CDR1 WSHSY, CDR2 SAAADI. The J segment lost 3 bases and the V segment lost 6 bases, leaving 10 bases of the junction unmatched. The CDR3 sequence is 15 residues long.